Below are 18 T cell receptor beta chains sequenced from a single sample in a study of T cell responses to AZD1222 COVID-19 vaccine (dated by TCRdb to the early 2020s). The time point label here, explained by the study, means: baseline before first vaccination. The library was generated by the immunoSEQ multiplex PCR assay. What TCRdb holds here is the immuneACCESS table cut down to in-frame rearrangements. Part of the clones is not present; checked against another copy, under half of the missing clones reflect an unresolved V gene, and the others are unexplained. The sample table records about 130,000 clones; roughly 90% of these occur just once. The biggest ten clones account for about 6% of the sample. Here the sequenced sample was peripheral blood, taken on day 0 of AZD1222 vaccination. The source of these receptors is an adult in good health.

The chain has TRBV6-5 and TRBJ2-7; perhaps D is TRBD1 or TRBD2 (6 bases each). V dropped 0 bases and J dropped 9 bases, with 15 bases sitting between them. Germline-derived CDR1 and CDR2 are MNHEY and SVGAGI. The CDR3 contains 14 residues. CDR3 DNA: TGTGCCAGCAGTTACTCGGGCTATAGGGGGGTGCAGTACTTC. Encoded protein: CASSYSGYRGVQYF.

V gene TRBV4-3 combines with J gene TRBJ1-2, with no clear D. Trimming pared 5 bases from V and 8 bases from J, leaving 15 bases between. Per germline, CDR1 LGHNA and CDR2 YSLEER. CDR3 length equals 13 residues. As DNA, the CDR3 is TGCGCCAGCAGCGCCTACCCTTCCGTGGGCTACACCTTC. This codes for CASSAYPSVGYTF.

The gene calls are TRBV19 and TRBJ1-2, with D possibly TRBD1 on 6 matching bases. Trimming took 8 bases from V and 8 from J, leaving 18 bases between them. CDR3 length: 13 residues. Germline assignment: CDR1 LNHDA and CDR2 SQIVND (reference sequence). CDR3 sequence: CASHPDSSRGYTF. Here the CDR3 DNA reads TGTGCCAGTCATCCGGACAGCTCTAGGGGCTACACCTTC.

CDR3 residues: CASSLTGSLGQPQHF. The DNA for the CDR3 is TGTGCCAGCAGCTTAACTGGTTCTCTCGGACAGCCCCAGCATTTT. The rearrangement links TRBV5-6 to TRBJ1-5, with D unclear. Trimming shortened V by 2 bases and J by 7 bases, and 16 bases separated the two germline ends. Germline CDR1 and CDR2: SGHDT and YYEEEE. The CDR3 covers 15 residues.

This sequence joins TRBV28 and TRBJ1-1; no clear D. Germline V lookup: CDR1 MDHEN, CDR2 SYDVKM. CDR3 length: 12 residues. The germline V and J ends were trimmed by 10 bases and 1 base, with 10 bases remaining between them. CDR3 residues: CATGWPNTEAFF. DNA for the CDR3: TGTGCCACCGGGTGGCCGAACACTGAAGCTTTCTTT.

The genes are TRBV7-9 and TRBJ1-1, with a weak D call TRBD1 (5 bases). This CDR3 region has 13 residues. The V end lost 7 bases, the J end lost 3 bases, and 12 bases lay between the germline ends. CDR1 is SEHNR, CDR2 FQNEAQ, per germline (reference sequence). This CDR3 reads CASTFQGDTEAFF. The CDR3 coding sequence is TGTGCCAGCACTTTTCAGGGCGACACTGAAGCTTTCTTT.

The CDR3 is CASSPEVGGGGYTF. Here the CDR3 DNA reads TGCGCCAGCAGCCCAGAGGTGGGGGGAGGGGGCTACACCTTC. The chain links TRBV4-3 to TRBJ1-2, with a weak D call TRBD1 (5 bases). In germline, CDR1 is LGHNA, CDR2 YSLEER. This CDR3 region has 14 residues. Trimming cost V 4 bases and J 8 bases, with 17 bases left between them.

J is TRBJ1-2 and V is TRBV6-6, with D tentatively TRBD1 (5 bases). The V end was cut by 6 bases, the J end by 4 bases, with 15 bases between. Germline CDR1 is MNHNY and CDR2 is SVGAGI (reference sequence). The CDR3 spans 14 residues. The CDR3 DNA reads TGTGCCAGCAGCCAACGAACGGGACTCTATGGCTACACCTTC. The encoded protein is CASSQRTGLYGYTF.

The J gene is TRBJ1-2, the V gene TRBV4-2; D may be TRBD1 (5 bases). V lost 4 bases to trimming and J lost 6 bases, with 21 bases between them. Germline loops: CDR1 LGHNA, CDR2 YNFKEQ. The CDR3 runs to 16 residues. CDR3 amino acids: CASSRNRPTPRNGYTF. In DNA form, the CDR3 reads TGTGCCAGCAGCCGGAACAGGCCCACCCCACGTAATGGCTACACCTTC.

The V call is TRBV27, the J call TRBJ1-2, with 8 positions matching TRBD1. V was clipped by 3 bases and J by 5 bases; unmatched bases: 8. The CDR3 spans 15 residues. Germline loops: CDR1 MNHEY, CDR2 SMNVEV (reference sequence). CDR3 region: CASSLDRTGLYGYTF. DNA for the CDR3: TGTGCCAGCAGTTTGGATAGGACAGGGTTGTATGGCTACACCTTC.

This chain uses TRBV3-1 (or the pseudogene TRBV3-2) with TRBJ2-7; no firm D call. Germline V gives CDR1 LGHDT, CDR2 YNNKEL (reference sequence). Trimming cost V 1 base and J 0 bases, with 4 bases left between them. There are 13 residues in the CDR3. CDR3: CASSQGSSYEQYF. CDR3 coding DNA: TGTGCCAGCAGCCAAGGTAGCTCCTACGAGCAGTACTTC.

V and J are TRBV5-1 and TRBJ2-5; D is uncertain. Judging by the DNA end, TRBJ2-7 fits better; the J call may be wrong. Germline loops: CDR1 SGHRS, CDR2 YFSETQ. The CDR3 totals 13 residues. The chain's CDR3 is CASSLEGSYEQYF. CDR3 sequence (DNA): TGCGCCAGCAGCTTGGAGGGTTCCTACGAGCAGTACTTC.

This clone has a single count. The genes are TRBV7-2 and TRBJ1-3; D gene uncertain. CDR1 and CDR2 from the germline V gene are SGHTA and FQGNSA. V shed 1 base and J shed 9 bases, with 13 bases lying between them. This CDR3 is 14 amino acids long. The CDR3 nucleotides are TGTGCCAGCAGCTTAGTGACCAACACAGTCACCATATATTTT. Translating gives CASSLVTNTVTIYF. The full variable domain, in which reference TRBV7-2 and TRBJ1-3 provide the parts outside the CDR3, is GAGVSQSPSNKVTEKGKDVELRCDPISGHTALYWYRQSLGQGLEFLIYFQGNSAPDKSGLPSDRFSAERTGGSVSTLTIQRTQQEDSAVYLCASSLVTNTVTIYFGEGSWLTVV.

This clone came up once. This chain uses TRBV2 with TRBJ1-2, with D unclear. V was pared by 5 bases and J by 4 bases, with 23 bases between. CDR1 and CDR2 from the germline V gene are SNHLY and FYNNEI. The CDR3 has 17 residues. The DNA for the CDR3 is TGTGCCAGCAGTTTACACCCAATCCCGGACGTGGTCTATGGCTACACCTTC. It specifies CASSLHPIPDVVYGYTF.

Regarding this clone: The junction differs from germline at one of its ends, possibly a read error. V usage is TRBV6-5 and J usage is TRBJ2-7; TRBD1 matches 7 bases. Germline V gene lookup returns CDR1 MNHEY and CDR2 SVGAGI. The length of the CDR3 is 15 residues. The DNA for the CDR3 is TGTGCCAGCAGTGACTCCGGGACAGCTACCTACAAGCAGTACTTC. This translates into CASSDSGTATYKQYF.

The chain uses TRBV27 and TRBJ1-6; D may be TRBD1 (6 bases). Germline-derived CDR1 and CDR2 are MNHEY and SMNVEV (reference sequence). The CDR3 loop spans 14 amino acids. V lost 3 bases to trimming and J lost 9 bases, with 12 bases between them. The CDR3 region has the DNA TGTGCCAGCAGTTTCTTTGGGGGCAGTTCACCCCTCCACTTT. As protein: CASSFFGGSSPLHF.

The chain couples TRBV5-1 to TRBJ1-1; D ambiguous. Trimming took off 1 base at V and 5 bases at J, with 6 bases between the two ends. The CDR3 is made up of 12 amino acids. Germline CDR1 is SGHRS and CDR2 is YFSETQ. The CDR3 DNA sequence: TGCGCCAGCAGCTTGAAAGGGACTGAAGCTTTCTTT. Translating it yields CASSLKGTEAFF.

This chain links TRBV6-5 with TRBJ1-6; no definite D call. CDR1 and CDR2 from the germline V gene are MNHEY and SVGAGI. The length of the CDR3 is 13 residues. Trimming took 10 bases from V and 5 from J, leaving 12 bases between them. CDR3 sequence reads: CATSTDNNSPLHF. The DNA of the CDR3 is TGTGCCACATCAACGGATAATAATTCACCCCTCCACTTT.